The 18 T cell receptor beta chains reported below all come from one sample, sequenced in a study of T cell responses to AZD1222 COVID-19 vaccine. Measured with immunoSEQ multiplex PCR; TCRdb has only the in-frame clones, and not every one. This table holds approximately 130,000 clones, about 89% found once. The sample was peripheral blood, taken on day 0 of MenACWY control vaccination. The receptors derive from an adult in good health.

A few counts support this clone. In DNA form, the CDR3 reads TGTGCCAGCAGTCGACAGGGATTTGGTGATCAGCCCCAGCATTTT. Translation gives CASSRQGFGDQPQHF. J is TRBJ1-5 and V is TRBV6-5, with 7 bases matching TRBD1. Unmatched junction bases numbered 9, after V lost 5 bases and J lost 5 bases. The CDR3 sequence is 15 residues long. Germline loops: CDR1 MNHEY, CDR2 SVGAGI.

The chain combines TRBV5-1 with TRBJ1-1; D call uncertain. This CDR3 comprises 15 residues. Trimming shortened V by 4 bases and J by 0 bases, and 13 bases separated the two germline ends. The germline V gene has CDR1 SGHRS and CDR2 YFSETQ. The CDR3 loop reads CASSDRGGMNTEAFF. The CDR3 bases are TGCGCCAGCAGCGACCGGGGTGGCATGAACACTGAAGCTTTCTTT.

The chain carries TRBV7-2 and TRBJ2-1, with 8 bases matching TRBD2. The CDR3 contains 15 residues. Germline-derived CDR1 and CDR2 are SGHTA and FQGNSA. Losses at the gene ends were 6 bases for V and 7 bases for J; bases not matched to a gene: 11. As DNA, the CDR3 is TGTGCCAGCAGTCAATTCGGGAGGGAAGGGAATGAGCAGTTCTTC. Its translation is CASSQFGREGNEQFF.

The sample holds one count of this clone. In nucleotides, the CDR3 is TGTGCCACCAGTGAGTTTACTAGCGCGCAGTTCTTC. It encodes CATSEFTSAQFF. The rearrangement uses TRBV24-1 and TRBJ2-1, with TRBD2 matching 7 bases. The CDR3 loop spans 12 amino acids. The J segment lost 12 bases and the V segment lost 4 bases, leaving 5 bases of the junction unmatched. The V gene's germline CDR1 is KGHDR and CDR2 SFDVKD.

This clone is a singleton in its sample. This sequence joins TRBV12-5 and TRBJ1-1; no clear D. Trimming took 1 base from V and 4 from J, leaving 10 bases between them. Per the germline V gene, CDR1 is LGHNT and CDR2 is FRNRAP. The CDR3 has 14 amino acids. The CDR3 spells CASGLAYLSTEAFF. The CDR3 nucleotides are TGTGCTAGTGGTTTGGCTTACCTGAGCACTGAAGCTTTCTTT. Full variable domain (missing parts from reference TRBV12-5 and TRBJ1-1): DARVTQTPRHKVTEMGQEVTMRCQPILGHNTVFWYRQTMMQGLELLAYFRNRAPLDDSGMPKDRFSAEMPDATLATLKIQPSEPRDSAVYFCASGLAYLSTEAFFGQGTRLTVV.

The gene calls are TRBV5-1 and TRBJ1-2; D perhaps matches TRBD1 (5 bases). The ends were cut back, 0 bases at V and 7 bases at J, with 13 bases in the middle. Germline CDR1 is SGHRS and CDR2 is YFSETQ. This CDR3 contains 14 residues. The CDR3 is CASSLEGLVGGYTF. The CDR3 bases are TGCGCCAGCAGCTTGGAGGGACTAGTGGGTGGCTACACCTTC. Variable domain in full (rest from reference TRBV5-1 and TRBJ1-2): KAGVTQTPRYLIKTRGQQVTLSCSPISGHRSVSWYQQTPGQGLQFLFEYFSETQRNKGNFPGRFSGRQFSNSRSEMNVSTLELGDSALYLCASSLEGLVGGYTFGSGTRLTVV.

The chain joins TRBV27 to TRBJ1-1; weak D call: TRBD1 (5 bases). V was pared by 10 bases and J by 3 bases, with 15 bases between. The CDR3 is 13 amino acids. Germline CDR1 MNHEY, CDR2 SMNVEV (reference sequence). The DNA for the CDR3 is TGTGCCACGAGGGACGGTGGGGACACTGAAGCTTTCTTT. Translating gives CATRDGGDTEAFF.

V is TRBV5-1 and J is TRBJ2-1; D not certain. Germline values: CDR1 SGHRS, CDR2 YFSETQ. CDR3 length equals 15 residues. The V and J ends lost 1 base and 9 bases respectively, with 17 bases between them. Here the CDR3 DNA reads TGCGCCAGCAGCTTGTCAGCCGGCCCATTGGCTGAGCAGTTCTTC. It yields the protein CASSLSAGPLAEQFF.

The chain has TRBV6-6 and TRBJ2-4; tentative D call: TRBD1 (6 bases). Germline lookup yields CDR1 MNHNY and CDR2 SVGAGI (reference sequence). V was pared by 5 bases and J by 8 bases, with 10 bases between. The CDR3 sequence is 12 residues long. The CDR3 nucleotides read TGTGCCAGCAGTCAGGGGTTGGACATTCAGTACTTC. Protein product: CASSQGLDIQYF.

The chain carries TRBV4-1 and TRBJ1-2; 11 bases fit TRBD1. This CDR3 has 16 residues. Germline values: CDR1 MGHRA, CDR2 YSYEKL. Losses at the gene ends were 4 bases for V and 3 bases for J; bases not matched to a gene: 7. Here the CDR3 DNA reads TGCGCCAGCAGCCTATTAGGGACAGGGGGAGACTATGGCTACACCTTC. Encoded protein: CASSLLGTGGDYGYTF.

The chain uses TRBV30 and TRBJ1-1; 7 nucleotides align to TRBD1. Trimming took 3 bases from V and 2 from J; bases not matched to a gene: 6. Per germline, CDR1 GTSNPN and CDR2 SVGIG (reference sequence). CDR3 size: 14 residues. CDR3 in DNA: TGTGCCTGGAGACCTGACAGGGTTAACACTGAAGCTTTCTTT. Protein product: CAWRPDRVNTEAFF.

This rearrangement joins TRBV10-1 to TRBJ2-2; D is unresolved. V lost 0 bases to trimming and J lost 6 bases, with 8 bases between them. Germline lookup yields CDR1 WNHNN and CDR2 SYGVQD (reference sequence). This CDR3 is built from 14 residues. CDR3 sequence reads: CASSESYGSGELFF. DNA for the CDR3: TGCGCCAGCAGTGAGTCGTATGGTTCCGGGGAGCTGTTTTTT.

The V call is TRBV6-2 or TRBV6-3, the J call TRBJ1-2; D is ambiguous. V gave up 3 bases and J gave up 6 bases, with 11 bases separating them. Germline V gene lookup returns CDR1 MNHEY and CDR2 SVGEGT. This CDR3 contains 13 residues. The CDR3 sequence: CASSYPGPDGYTF. Here the CDR3 DNA reads TGTGCCAGCAGTTATCCCGGACCGGATGGCTACACCTTC.

V is TRBV6-1 and J is TRBJ1-4, with TRBD1 matching over 10 bases. Trimming removed 3 bases from V and 7 bases from J; junction bases left unmatched: 8. CDR3 length: 16 residues. Germline lookup yields CDR1 MNHNS and CDR2 SASEGT. This chain's CDR3 is CASSDSPGTGVEKLFF. The CDR3 DNA reads TGTGCCAGCAGTGACAGCCCCGGGACAGGGGTTGAAAAACTGTTTTTT.

The chain links TRBV5-4 to TRBJ2-1, with 8 bases fitting TRBD2. CDR1 and CDR2 (germline): SGHNT, YYREEE (reference sequence). V shed 5 bases and J 8 bases; nucleotides not matched to a gene: 9. This CDR3 comprises 14 residues. The CDR3 DNA reads TGTGCCAGCAGATCGGGGGGGGATGGACATGAGCAGTTCTTC. Amino acid sequence: CASRSGGDGHEQFF.

The genes are TRBV5-4 and TRBJ1-2, with unresolved D. Germline CDR1 reads SGHNT; CDR2 reads YYREEE (reference sequence). Trimming removed 6 bases from V and 8 bases from J, with 23 bases in between. The CDR3 length is 15 residues. CDR3 nucleotides: TGTGCCAGCAACCCTCCCGGGGAGCCGACGGGGGGCTACACCTTC. Translating gives CASNPPGEPTGGYTF.

This clone occurred a few times. This chain uses TRBV19 with TRBJ1-6, with D uncertain. This CDR3 has 12 residues. V was clipped by 6 bases and J by 6 bases, with 6 bases between them. The germline gives CDR1 LNHDA, CDR2 SQIVND (reference sequence). The CDR3: CASRDGNSPLHF. CDR3 DNA: TGTGCCAGTAGGGACGGTAATTCACCCCTCCACTTT.

This clone was picked up one time. V is TRBV18 and J is TRBJ1-2; 8 positions agree with TRBD1. Losses at the gene ends were 3 bases for V and 4 bases for J; bases not matched to a gene: 7. CDR1 and CDR2 from the germline V gene are KGHSH and LQKENI. The length of the CDR3 is 15 residues. CDR3 sequence reads: CASSPDAGTGYGYTF. The CDR3 DNA reads TGTGCCAGCTCACCTGATGCCGGGACAGGCTATGGCTACACCTTC.